The clone carrying this T cell receptor (beta chain) was counted at least ten times. Its matching antigen is unknown. TCRdb re-called the reads with MiXCR, one entry per CDR3 protein. The sample lists approximately 500,000 distinct CDR3 sequences; approximately 11% were seen once. The source of the sample is a study of T cell repertoires in cytomegalovirus infection. Study as a whole: Carrying CMV and the relevant HLA type showed in public TCR beta signatures. Findings of the study overall: Dominant in the ex vivo response were TCR beta clonotypes restricted by HLA-C and specific for CMV. Adding up the frequency of public TCR beta families identified people who carried CMV plus the relevant HLA.

The CDR3 covers 14 residues. V lost 2 bases to trimming and J lost 7 bases, with 12 bases between them. Germline lookup yields CDR1 SGHTA and CDR2 FQGNSA. J is TRBJ1-5 and V is TRBV7-2; the D gene is possibly TRBD1 (6 bases). Sequencing input: PBMCs. This TCR derives from a human donor in good health (CMV status not recorded). Some clones in this sample may be carry-over from other donors' samples. The CDR3 reads CASSLNREVQPQHF. CDR3 in DNA: TGTGCCAGCAGCTTAAACAGGGAGGTGCAGCCCCAGCATTTT.